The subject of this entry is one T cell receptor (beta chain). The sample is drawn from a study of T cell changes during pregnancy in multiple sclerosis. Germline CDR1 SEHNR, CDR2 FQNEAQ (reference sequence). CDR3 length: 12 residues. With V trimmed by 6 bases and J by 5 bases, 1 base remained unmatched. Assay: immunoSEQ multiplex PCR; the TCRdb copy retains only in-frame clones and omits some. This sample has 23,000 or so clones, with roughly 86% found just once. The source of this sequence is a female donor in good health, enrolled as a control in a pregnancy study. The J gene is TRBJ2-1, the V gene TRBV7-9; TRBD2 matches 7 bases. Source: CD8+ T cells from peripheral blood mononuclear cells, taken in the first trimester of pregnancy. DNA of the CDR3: TGTGCCAGCAGGAGCGGGAACAATGAGCAGTTCTTC. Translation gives CASRSGNNEQFF.